One sample yielded the 30 T cell receptor beta chains listed below, sequenced in a study of cytomegalovirus exposure and HLA in healthy donors. The PCR employed 60 Vbeta primers together with 13 Jbeta primers. The data were produced by immunoSEQ multiplex PCR, yet TCRdb's version contains in-frame clones alone and is incomplete. This table has 150,000 to 200,000 clones, around four fifths appearing once. The sample was PBMCs. The receptors derive from a young man in good health and CMV-seropositive.

The chain combines TRBV19 with TRBJ2-1, with a tentative D call TRBD1 (6 bases). Deletions cut 7 bases from V and 8 bases from J, with 18 bases between. Germline loops: CDR1 LNHDA, CDR2 SQIVND (reference sequence). The CDR3 length is 14 residues. The CDR3 loop reads CASTLGQLPHEQFF. CDR3 DNA sequence: TGTGCCAGTACCCTCGGACAGCTTCCCCATGAGCAGTTCTTC.

This CDR3 reads CASSEEGDPYGYTF. DNA for the CDR3: TGTGCCAGCAGTGAAGAGGGGGACCCCTATGGCTACACCTTC. This chain connects TRBV6-1 to TRBJ1-2; D is perhaps TRBD1 (6 bases). Trimming shortened V by 1 base and J by 4 bases, and 10 bases separated the two germline ends. Germline loops: CDR1 MNHNS, CDR2 SASEGT. The CDR3 contains 14 residues.

The rearrangement joins TRBV4-1 to TRBJ1-5; no reliable D call. V was trimmed by 5 bases and J by 7 bases, leaving 12 bases between them. The V gene's germline CDR1 is MGHRA and CDR2 YSYEKL. The CDR3 runs to 13 residues. CDR3 sequence (DNA): TGCGCCAGCAGCAGTGCGGGAGGGCAGCCCCAGCATTTT. Its protein is CASSSAGGQPQHF.

This sequence joins TRBV19 and TRBJ2-1; 10 nucleotides agree with TRBD1. With 5 bases clipped from V and 8 bases from J, the junction kept 6 bases outside the gene matches. The CDR3 has 14 amino acids. Germline values: CDR1 LNHDA, CDR2 SQIVND (reference sequence). The CDR3 nucleotides are TGTGCCAGTAGTCGGACAGGGGGGATCGATGAGCAGTTCTTC. Protein: CASSRTGGIDEQFF.

Regarding this clone: Lacking the conserved final phenylalanine or tryptophan, this CDR3 likely reflects a read error. CDR3 residues: CAISERGTGNSPLHL. CDR3 coding DNA: TGTGCCATCAGTGAGCGGGGGACAGGGAATTCACCCCTCCACCTT. This chain joins TRBV10-3 and TRBJ1-6; 9 bases fit TRBD1. Germline loops: CDR1 ENHRY, CDR2 SYGVKD. The CDR3 totals 15 residues. V was clipped by 2 bases and J by 7 bases; unmatched bases: 3.

This clone appeared once. The CDR3, as DNA: TGCGCCAGCAGCCAAGAATGGCAGTTCTACGAGCAGTACTTC. Translation: CASSQEWQFYEQYF. The V gene is TRBV4-1, the J gene TRBJ2-7; D call uncertain. The CDR3 length is 14 residues. The V end was cut by 0 bases, the J end by 3 bases, with 9 bases between. Per germline, CDR1 MGHRA and CDR2 YSYEKL.

This clone appeared once. This chain joins TRBV6-1 and TRBJ1-5, with 9 bases aligning to TRBD1. This CDR3 spans 14 amino acids. Germline assignment: CDR1 MNHNS and CDR2 SASEGT. After removal of 7 bases from V and 4 bases from J, the junction contained 5 bases not matched to a gene. The CDR3, as DNA: TGTGCCAGCACGGGGGGACAGGGAAATCAGCCCCAGCATTTT. Amino acids: CASTGGQGNQPQHF.

This clone was detected only once. The chain combines TRBV2 with TRBJ2-1; 7 bases agree with TRBD2. The CDR3 runs to 14 residues. Per the germline V gene, CDR1 is SNHLY and CDR2 is FYNNEI. V gave up 7 bases and J gave up 4 bases; unmatched junction bases: 7. The CDR3 spells CASTIVGGYNEQFF. CDR3 DNA sequence: TGTGCCAGCACTATAGTGGGGGGGTACAATGAGCAGTTCTTC.

The chain carries TRBV4-3 and TRBJ2-7, with TRBD1 matching over 11 bases. CDR3 length equals 16 residues. CDR1 and CDR2 from the germline V gene are LGHNA and YSLEER. The junction had 4 bases not matched to a gene; V was cut back by 1 base and J by 2 bases. Here the CDR3 reads CASSQARTGGAYEQYF. The CDR3 DNA sequence: TGCGCCAGCAGCCAAGCCCGGACAGGGGGCGCCTACGAGCAGTACTTC.

The chain uses TRBV10-2 and TRBJ2-7; TRBD2 matches at 7 bases. The junction had 11 bases not matched to a gene; V was cut back by 4 bases and J by 2 bases. CDR1 is WSHSY and CDR2 is SAAADI in the germline V gene. This CDR3 comprises 16 residues. The CDR3 nucleotides read TGCGCCAGCAGTGTTGGGGCGGGGGATCTTCCCTACGAGCAGTACTTC. It encodes CASSVGAGDLPYEQYF.

The J gene is TRBJ1-5, the V gene TRBV4-1, with a tentative D call TRBD1 (5 bases). Between the trimmed V and J ends, which lost 1 base and 4 bases, there was a span of 11 bases. This CDR3 is built from 15 residues. The germline V gene has CDR1 MGHRA and CDR2 YSYEKL. The CDR3: CASSQAQGANQPQHF. For the CDR3, the DNA is TGCGCCAGCAGCCAAGCCCAAGGGGCTAATCAGCCCCAGCATTTT.

J is TRBJ2-2 and V is TRBV4-1; weak D call: TRBD2 (6 bases). This CDR3 has 15 amino acids. V was clipped by 5 bases and J by 1 base, with 11 bases between them. The germline V gene has CDR1 MGHRA and CDR2 YSYEKL. CDR3: CASSDKGGNTGELFF. The CDR3 DNA follows: TGCGCCAGCAGCGATAAGGGAGGGAACACCGGGGAGCTGTTTTTT.

Concerning this clone itself: The conserved closing phenylalanine or tryptophan is absent in this CDR3, likely reflecting a read error. The chain uses TRBV5-8 and TRBJ1-6; no clear D. Looked up from germline, CDR1 is SGHTS and CDR2 is YDEGEE. The CDR3 is 15 amino acids. V dropped 0 bases and J dropped 9 bases, with 13 bases sitting between them. CDR3 region: CASSLDDGLGSPLHL. CDR3 coding DNA: TGTGCCAGCAGCTTGGATGACGGGTTGGGTTCACCCCTCCACCTT.

The V and J genes are TRBV7-9 and TRBJ1-1; no clear D. The V end was cut by 2 bases, the J end by 7 bases, with 8 bases between. The germline V gene encodes CDR1 SEHNR and CDR2 FQNEAQ (reference sequence). This CDR3 is built from 12 residues. The CDR3 DNA reads TGTGCCAGCAGCTTATTTCCAGGTGAAGCTTTCTTT. It translates to CASSLFPGEAFF.

This clone was seen a few times. The V gene is TRBV28, the J gene TRBJ1-1; no definite D call. Germline CDR1 MDHEN, CDR2 SYDVKM. The CDR3 has 13 residues. Trimming stripped 3 bases from V and 2 bases from J, with 7 bases between. The CDR3 sequence: CASSLWANTEAFF. In DNA form, the CDR3 reads TGTGCCAGCAGTTTGTGGGCAAACACTGAAGCTTTCTTT.

The CDR3 sequence: CASSTSGGGDTQYF. CDR3 DNA: TGTGCCAGTAGCACTTCGGGGGGAGGAGATACGCAGTATTTT. The rearrangement uses TRBV19 and TRBJ2-3; 7 nucleotides agree with TRBD2. The CDR3 contains 14 residues. Germline CDR1 and CDR2: LNHDA and SQIVND (reference sequence). V was clipped by 6 bases and J by 5 bases; unmatched bases: 8.

This clone turned up a few times. V is TRBV4-2 and J is TRBJ2-1; TRBD1 aligns across 7 bases. Trimming removed 0 bases from V and 7 bases from J; junction bases left unmatched: 6. Germline V gives CDR1 LGHNA, CDR2 YNFKEQ. This CDR3 spans 15 amino acids. CDR3: CASSQDRDSRNEQFF. In DNA form, the CDR3 reads TGTGCCAGCAGCCAAGATAGGGACAGCAGGAATGAGCAGTTCTTC.

The chain uses TRBV10-2 and TRBJ1-2; possibly TRBD1 for D (5 bases). Looked up from germline, CDR1 is WSHSY and CDR2 is SAAADI. CDR3 length: 14 amino acids. V gave up 2 bases and J gave up 4 bases, with 11 bases separating them. The CDR3 DNA reads TGCGCCAGCAGTGAGACTGACAGCTTCTATGGCTACACCTTC. Amino acids: CASSETDSFYGYTF.

This chain uses TRBV7-2 with TRBJ2-3; 12 bases map to TRBD2. Trimming took 7 bases from V and 2 from J; bases not matched to a gene: 16. Germline V gives CDR1 SGHTA, CDR2 FQGNSA. This CDR3 is built from 19 residues. CDR3 sequence reads: CASTILPGTSGRNTDTQYF. CDR3 DNA: TGTGCCAGCACCATCCTCCCCGGGACTAGCGGGCGTAACACAGATACGCAGTATTTT.

CDR3 bases: TGTGCCAGCAGCTTGTCTATAAACTATGGCTACACCTTC. It specifies CASSLSINYGYTF. This sequence joins TRBV7-9 and TRBJ1-2; D remains unclear. Trimming cost V 3 bases and J 2 bases, with 7 bases left between them. The CDR3 length is 13 residues. Germline V gives CDR1 SEHNR, CDR2 FQNEAQ (reference sequence).

The V gene is TRBV30, the J gene TRBJ2-5; the match to TRBD2 covers 11 bases. CDR1 and CDR2 from the germline V gene are GTSNPN and SVGIG (reference sequence). This CDR3 has 13 residues. The ends lost 5 bases at V and 5 bases at J; junction bases unmatched: 4. CDR3 loop: CAWAGLAEETQYF. In DNA form, the CDR3 reads TGTGCCTGGGCGGGACTAGCGGAGGAGACCCAGTACTTC.

The chain carries TRBV6-5 and TRBJ2-1; D call uncertain. Trimming removed 5 bases from V and 5 bases from J, with 7 bases in between. CDR1 MNHEY and CDR2 SVGAGI come from the germline V gene. This CDR3 region has 12 residues. The chain's CDR3 is CASSAVDNEQFF. CDR3 DNA sequence: TGTGCCAGCAGTGCCGTAGACAATGAGCAGTTCTTC.

This chain joins TRBV7-8 and TRBJ1-3, with a possible D match to TRBD1 (5 bases). The germline CDR1 and CDR2 sequences are SGHVS and FQNEAQ. V was clipped by 0 bases and J by 0 bases, with 9 bases between them. There are 16 residues in the CDR3. The CDR3 is CASSLAPGYSGNTIYF. CDR3 in DNA: TGTGCCAGCAGCTTAGCACCAGGGTACTCTGGAAACACCATATATTTT.

The chain joins TRBV19 to TRBJ1-1; TRBD1 aligns across 8 bases. The trim removed 2 bases at V and 4 bases at J, leaving 6 bases unmatched. Germline V gene data show CDR1 as LNHDA and CDR2 as SQIVND (reference sequence). This CDR3 is 15 amino acids long. The CDR3 loop reads CASSILSGGGTEAFF. CDR3 sequence (DNA): TGTGCCAGTAGTATACTTTCAGGGGGCGGCACTGAAGCTTTCTTT.

The chain combines TRBV11-2 with TRBJ2-7; 8 bases fit TRBD2. Looked up from germline, CDR1 is SGHAT and CDR2 is FQNNGV. This CDR3 is 15 amino acids long. Trimming cost V 3 bases and J 3 bases; bases outside gene matches: 7. The CDR3 here is CASSLSGRDYYEQYF. In DNA form, the CDR3 reads TGTGCCAGCAGCTTGTCCGGGAGGGATTACTACGAGCAGTACTTC.

This rearrangement joins TRBV27 to TRBJ1-1; no firm D call. The CDR3 contains 16 residues. Trimming took off 5 bases at V and 0 bases at J, with 16 bases between the two ends. CDR1 and CDR2 (germline): MNHEY, SMNVEV (reference sequence). In DNA, the CDR3 is TGTGCCAGCAGTCCAAGTTCAGGTCTAATGAACACTGAAGCTTTCTTT. Its protein product is CASSPSSGLMNTEAFF.

Only one count was recorded for this clone. The chain combines TRBV4-1 with TRBJ2-5; no definite D call. Germline assignment: CDR1 MGHRA and CDR2 YSYEKL. This CDR3 has 15 amino acids. V was shortened by 1 base and J by 2 bases, with 11 bases between the two germline ends. In DNA, the CDR3 is TGCGCCAGCAGCCAAGTGGGCCAGCATCAAGAGACCCAGTACTTC. This sequence encodes CASSQVGQHQETQYF.

The chain recombines TRBV28 with TRBJ2-5; 7 nucleotides agree with TRBD1. The end of the DNA is better explained by TRBJ2-7, so the J call may be wrong. Germline values: CDR1 MDHEN, CDR2 SYDVKM. The CDR3 contains 13 residues. The CDR3 nucleotides are TGTGCCAGCAGTTTTACAGGGGCCTACGAGCAGTACTTC. Translation gives CASSFTGAYEQYF.

The chain employs TRBV5-6 and TRBJ1-5, with TRBD1 matching over 8 bases. The CDR3 loop spans 15 amino acids. V lost 7 bases to trimming and J lost 9 bases; unmatched junction nucleotides: 15. Germline CDR1 and CDR2: SGHDT and YYEEEE. The CDR3 DNA is TGTGCCAGCGGGTTACAGGGGGTGGAAAGAGCGCCCCAGCATTTT. Protein product: CASGLQGVERAPQHF.

This clone was recorded only once. This rearrangement joins TRBV18 to TRBJ1-1; no reliable D call. The CDR3 is 15 residues long. Trimming took 5 bases from V and 2 from J, leaving 15 bases between them. The germline CDR1 and CDR2 sequences are KGHSH and LQKENI. CDR3 loop: CASSSYRRDNTEAFF. The CDR3 nucleotides read TGTGCCAGCTCATCCTATCGACGGGATAACACTGAAGCTTTCTTT.